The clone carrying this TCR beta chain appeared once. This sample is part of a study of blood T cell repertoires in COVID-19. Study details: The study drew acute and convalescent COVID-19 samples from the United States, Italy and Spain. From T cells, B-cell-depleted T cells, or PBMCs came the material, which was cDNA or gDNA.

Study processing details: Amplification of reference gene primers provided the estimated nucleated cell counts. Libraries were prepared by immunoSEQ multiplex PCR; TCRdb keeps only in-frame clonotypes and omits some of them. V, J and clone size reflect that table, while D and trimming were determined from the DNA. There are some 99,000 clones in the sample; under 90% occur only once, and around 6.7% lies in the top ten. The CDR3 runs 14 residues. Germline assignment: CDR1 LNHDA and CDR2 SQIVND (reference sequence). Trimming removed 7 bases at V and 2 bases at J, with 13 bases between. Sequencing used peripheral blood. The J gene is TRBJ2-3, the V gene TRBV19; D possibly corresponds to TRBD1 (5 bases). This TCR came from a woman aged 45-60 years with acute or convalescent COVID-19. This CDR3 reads CASNQGPSTDTQYF. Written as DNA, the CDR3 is TGTGCCAGTAACCAGGGCCCCTCCACAGATACGCAGTATTTT.